Given below is one T cell receptor (beta chain) in context. Its antigen is still unknown. Measured with immunoSEQ multiplex PCR; TCRdb has only the in-frame clones, and not every one. The sample holds more than 25,000 clones, about nine tenths seen once. The V gene's germline CDR1 is MNHEY and CDR2 SVGAGI. The CDR3 loop spans 14 amino acids. Trimming shortened V by 2 bases and J by 4 bases, and 11 bases separated the two germline ends. This sample stems from a study of a mutant IDH1 vaccine in newly diagnosed glioma. In the study overall: Treated patients, averaging roughly 44 years, were roughly 60% male and about 38% female. Those enrolled had earlier been treated with radiotherapy, temozolomide, or both, mostly both.

Regarding time point: week 5, during vaccination. Vaccine doses each comprised 300 ug of mutant IDH1 20-mer peptide, with topical imiquimod. The astrocytomas were IDH1-mutant, ATRX-negative, and WHO grade 3 or 4. Whole-study results and caveats: Of the patients, around 93% had vaccine-induced immune responses.

The gene calls are TRBV6-5 and TRBJ1-2; D is uncertain. This specimen consisted of peripheral blood mononuclear cells (PBMCs), obtained from a glioma patient whose treatment included an IDH1 peptide vaccine. The TCR sequence derives from a woman between 35 and 50 years old with glioma. Some clones in this sample may be carry-over from other donors' samples. DNA for the CDR3: TGTGCCAGCAGTTACATATCATCCTCCTATGGCTACACCTTC. Protein product: CASSYISSSYGYTF.